The sequence of this T cell receptor (beta chain) was determined in a study of T cell changes during pregnancy in multiple sclerosis. Some clones are missing from TCRdb's copy, which holds only in-frame ones; the method was immunoSEQ multiplex PCR. This table has about 57,000 clones, 92% appearing once. CDR3 size: 12 residues. CDR1 is SGHTA, CDR2 FQGNSA, per germline. V lost 2 bases, J lost 3 bases, and 5 bases lay in between. V is TRBV7-2 and J is TRBJ2-7; D gene uncertain. The receptor was derived from a female donor with multiple sclerosis, enrolled in a pregnancy study. This specimen was CD4+ T cells from peripheral blood mononuclear cells, taken in the second trimester of pregnancy. Here the CDR3 DNA reads TGTGCCAGCAGCTTAAAGAGCTACGAGCAGTACTTC. It codes for CASSLKSYEQYF.